The 25 T cell receptor beta chains listed next were all sequenced from one sample in a study of blood T cells in healthy people across ages (dated by TCRdb to about 2015). The protocol used for the library was 5' RACE. The run used an Illumina HiSeq 2500. A second PCR of roughly 6 to 12 cycles was performed with a sample-barcoded 5' primer and a J-beta primer mix. TCRdb ran its own pipeline on the public reads, namely fastp trimming at Q25 and MiXCR clone calling, and kept in-frame beta chains. Rows with a matching CDR3 protein are joined into one entry that keeps the most common DNA and genes. The sample contains around 1,100,000 distinct CDR3 sequences, less than 45% of them found a single time. The ten largest clonotypes hold around 13% of the sample. The sample consisted of blood. Every receptor here comes from a man between 18 and 35 years old in good health.

V gene TRBV28 combines with J gene TRBJ1-2, with D possibly matching TRBD1 (6 bases). CDR3 size: 15 residues. With 6 bases removed from V and 3 bases from J, the gap between germline ends came to 17 bases. In germline, CDR1 is MDHEN, CDR2 SYDVKM. This CDR3 reads CASSSTGRVYYGYTF. The CDR3 DNA reads as TGTGCCAGCAGCTCCACAGGGAGGGTTTACTATGGCTACACCTTC.

This clonotype was counted a single time. V gene TRBV6-2 or TRBV6-3 combines with J gene TRBJ2-2; 7 nucleotides align to TRBD1. Looked up from germline, CDR1 is MNHEY and CDR2 is SVGEGT. Trimming cost V 0 bases and J 5 bases; bases outside gene matches: 9. The CDR3 is made up of 17 amino acids. DNA for the CDR3: TGTGCCAGCAGTTACTCGCGTCGGACAGGCCTAACCGGGGAGCTGTTTTTT. Protein: CASSYSRRTGLTGELFF.

The chain recombines TRBV10-3 with TRBJ2-2, with 7 bases identical to TRBD1. The CDR3 consists of 15 residues. The germline gives CDR1 ENHRY, CDR2 SYGVKD. The V segment lost 6 bases and the J segment 6 bases; nucleotides outside the gene matches: 10. The CDR3 loop reads CAIRGQRGASGELFF. As DNA, the CDR3 is TGTGCCATCAGGGGACAGCGAGGGGCGTCCGGGGAGCTGTTTTTT.

This rearrangement joins TRBV12-3 or TRBV12-4 to TRBJ2-1; no reliable D call. TRBJ2-7 matches the DNA end more closely, so the J call is doubtful. This CDR3 spans 11 amino acids. The CDR3 loop is CASTPHNEQYF. The CDR3 region has the DNA TGTGCCAGTACTCCCCACAATGAGCAGTACTTC.

The chain recombines TRBV4-3 with TRBJ1-2; 7 bases align to TRBD1. The CDR3 is 16 amino acids. The J segment lost 2 bases and the V segment lost 0 bases, leaving 6 bases of the junction unmatched. CDR1 is LGHNA and CDR2 is YSLEER in the germline V gene. CDR3 sequence reads: CASSQERARGNYGYTF. The CDR3 DNA reads as TGCGCCAGCAGCCAAGAAAGGGCCAGGGGGAACTATGGCTACACCTTC.

V usage is TRBV7-9 and J usage is TRBJ1-3; possible D gene TRBD1, 5 bases. Trimming stripped 5 bases from V and 3 bases from J, with 8 bases between. Per the germline V gene, CDR1 is SEHNR and CDR2 is FQNEAQ (reference sequence). The CDR3 totals 13 residues. CDR3 residues: CASSPGGGNTIYF. CDR3 nucleotide sequence: TGTGCCAGCAGCCCTGGGGGTGGAAACACCATATATTTT.

This clonotype has more than one count but fewer than ten. The rearrangement joins TRBV7-9 to TRBJ1-2; a possible D gene is TRBD1 (6 bases). Germline values: CDR1 SEHNR, CDR2 FQNEAQ (reference sequence). Trimming took off 5 bases at V and 4 bases at J, with 14 bases between the two ends. The CDR3 is 14 amino acids. The CDR3 nucleotides read TGTGCCAGCAGCCCATCACAGGGTGGCTATGGCTACACCTTC. It codes for CASSPSQGGYGYTF.

This clonotype has a handful of counts. The V call is TRBV6-2 or TRBV6-3, the J call TRBJ2-5, with TRBD2 as a possible D gene (6 bases). CDR1 and CDR2 from the germline V gene are MNHEY and SVGEGT. V lost 6 bases to trimming and J lost 3 bases, with 11 bases between them. This CDR3 region has 13 residues. The CDR3 nucleotides read TGTGCCAGCAGGGTTAGCGGAGAAGAGACCCAGTACTTC. It translates to CASRVSGEETQYF.

This clonotype was picked up many times. One end of the junction does not line up with germline, which may come from a read error. The rearrangement uses TRBV5-1 and TRBJ1-5; 7 nucleotides align to TRBD1. CDR1 and CDR2 (germline): SGHRS, YFSETQ. CDR3 length: 14 residues. The CDR3 DNA is TGTGCCAGCAGCCGAACAGGGGTGGATCAGCCCCAGCATTTT. Encoded protein: CASSRTGVDQPQHF.

Only a few counts were recorded for this clonotype. This chain joins TRBV20-1 and TRBJ1-5; D might be TRBD1 (6 bases). The ends were cut back, 1 base at V and 4 bases at J, with 26 bases in the middle. Germline-derived CDR1 and CDR2 are DFQATT and SNEGSKA (reference sequence). The CDR3 consists of 19 residues. In DNA, the CDR3 is TGCAGTGCTAGAGCATTCCCAAATAAGGGTCAGGGGCTGAATCAGCCCCAGCATTTT. It codes for CSARAFPNKGQGLNQPQHF.

This clonotype was counted between two and nine times. The chain couples TRBV7-8 to TRBJ2-1; 7 nucleotides match TRBD2. V lost 3 bases to trimming and J lost 6 bases; unmatched junction nucleotides: 5. There are 14 residues in the CDR3. The germline V gene encodes CDR1 SGHVS and CDR2 FQNEAQ. This CDR3 reads CASSLDGGSNEQFF. The DNA of the CDR3 is TGTGCCAGCAGCTTGGACGGGGGGTCCAATGAGCAGTTCTTC.

This chain joins TRBV7-8 and TRBJ2-1; 9 positions match TRBD1. J gave up 4 bases and V 8 bases, and 6 bases lay outside the gene matches. Germline V CDR1 and CDR2: SGHVS, FQNEAQ. This CDR3 region has 14 residues. The CDR3 bases are TGTGCCAGCGGGAACAGGGGGCGGTACAATGAGCAGTTCTTC. Encoded protein: CASGNRGRYNEQFF.

This clonotype has more than one count but fewer than ten. The genes are TRBV12-3 or TRBV12-4 and TRBJ2-2; maybe TRBD1 (5 bases). V was trimmed by 4 bases and J by 8 bases, leaving 11 bases between them. This CDR3 has 13 amino acids. CDR3 DNA sequence: TGTGCCAGCAGTTCAATATACAGGGGGGAGCTGTTTTTT. It is translated as CASSSIYRGELFF.

The chain couples TRBV2 to TRBJ2-3; D is undetermined. Germline CDR1 SNHLY, CDR2 FYNNEI. V lost 7 bases to trimming and J lost 6 bases, with 11 bases between them. This CDR3 has 12 residues. The CDR3 DNA reads TGTGCCAGCACCATGCCGCCGGATACGCAGTATTTT. Amino acid sequence: CASTMPPDTQYF.

The V call is TRBV20-1, the J call TRBJ2-1; 11 bases agree with TRBD2. Trimming cost V 0 bases and J 8 bases; bases outside gene matches: 6. Germline assignment: CDR1 DFQATT and CDR2 SNEGSKA (reference sequence). This CDR3 region has 15 residues. CDR3 DNA sequence: TGCAGTGCTAGAGAACTAGCGGGAGCCAGGGATGAGCAGTTCTTC. Translating it yields CSARELAGARDEQFF.

The CDR3 sequence is CASSEAPTGANVLTF. The CDR3 nucleotides are TGTGCCAGCAGTGAAGCGCCCACTGGGGCCAACGTCCTGACTTTC. The V gene is TRBV6-1, the J gene TRBJ2-6; D call uncertain. Germline V CDR1 and CDR2: MNHNS, SASEGT. The CDR3 loop spans 15 amino acids. V was trimmed by 0 bases and J by 2 bases, leaving 5 bases between them.

The sample holds a few counts of this clonotype. The genes are TRBV5-1 and TRBJ2-5, with D unresolved. Germline V gene data show CDR1 as SGHRS and CDR2 as YFSETQ. CDR3 size: 14 residues. V was shortened by 1 base and J by 5 bases, with 12 bases between the two germline ends. The CDR3 reads CASSLSLTLETQYF. The DNA of the CDR3 is TGCGCCAGCAGCTTGAGCCTGACACTCGAGACCCAGTACTTC.

In its sample, this clonotype was seen a few times. This chain uses TRBV7-2 with TRBJ1-6; no clear D. V was shortened by 1 base and J by 10 bases, with 8 bases between the two germline ends. Germline CDR1 reads SGHTA; CDR2 reads FQGNSA. CDR3 length: 13 residues. The CDR3 reads CASSLGSQSPLHF. CDR3 coding DNA: TGTGCCAGCAGCTTAGGATCGCAATCACCCCTCCACTTT.

The V and J genes are TRBV12-5 and TRBJ1-2; D may be TRBD1 (6 bases). Trimming took off 5 bases at V and 4 bases at J, with 11 bases between the two ends. The germline V gene has CDR1 LGHNT and CDR2 FRNRAP. The CDR3 spans 13 residues. CDR3: CASGPGHSYGYTF. The CDR3 DNA is TGTGCTAGTGGTCCGGGACACTCCTATGGCTACACCTTC.

The chain links TRBV6-2 or TRBV6-3 to TRBJ2-7; D might be TRBD1 or TRBD2, each matching 5 bases. Trimming took 8 bases from V and 2 from J, leaving 16 bases between them. Germline CDR1 is MNHEY and CDR2 is SVGEGT. CDR3 size: 14 residues. The CDR3 nucleotides read TGTGCCAGCGTTACCGATCGGGGCACCTACGAGCAGTACTTC. Amino acid sequence: CASVTDRGTYEQYF.

This chain uses TRBV21-1 with TRBJ2-3; the D call TRBD1 from the table was never checked on the DNA. TRBV21-1 is listed as a pseudogene. The CDR3 extends over 16 amino acids. CDR3 in amino acids: CASSKERTGGIDTQYF. In nucleotides, the CDR3 is TGTGCCAGCAGCAAAGAAAGGACAGGGGGCATTGATACGCAGTATTTT.

The V call is TRBV12-3 or TRBV12-4, the J call TRBJ1-5; 8 bases align to TRBD1. Trimming cost V 4 bases and J 1 base; bases outside gene matches: 6. The CDR3 spans 16 residues. The CDR3 region has the DNA TGTGCCAGCAGTTCCGACGACAGGGGAAGCAATCAGCCCCAGCATTTT. It specifies CASSSDDRGSNQPQHF.

The J gene is TRBJ1-1, the V gene TRBV9; tentatively, D is TRBD1 (5 bases). V lost 0 bases and J lost 6, with 12 bases in between. The germline CDR1 and CDR2 sequences are SGDLS and YYNGEE. CDR3 length: 14 residues. The CDR3 loop reads CASSVEAGRSEAFF. In nucleotides, the CDR3 is TGTGCCAGCAGCGTAGAGGCAGGGAGGTCTGAAGCTTTCTTT.

This clonotype appeared a few times. The chain joins TRBV27 to TRBJ1-1; 10 nucleotides line up with TRBD1. Germline values: CDR1 MNHEY, CDR2 SMNVEV (reference sequence). CDR3 size: 16 residues. Trimming cost V 6 bases and J 4 bases; bases outside gene matches: 11. CDR3 nucleotide sequence: TGTGCCAGCAGCCCGGGACAGGGGTTTCGAAGCACTGAAGCTTTCTTT. Translated, it gives CASSPGQGFRSTEAFF.

The CDR3 coding sequence is TGTGCCAGCAGCGAACGGGCGGGGCCAGCTTTCTTT. Protein product: CASSERAGPAFF. The chain carries TRBV6-2 or TRBV6-3 and TRBJ1-1; TRBD1 might be the D (5 bases). This CDR3 comprises 12 residues. V was shortened by 6 bases and J by 10 bases, with 15 bases between the two germline ends. From germline, CDR1 is MNHEY and CDR2 SVGEGT.